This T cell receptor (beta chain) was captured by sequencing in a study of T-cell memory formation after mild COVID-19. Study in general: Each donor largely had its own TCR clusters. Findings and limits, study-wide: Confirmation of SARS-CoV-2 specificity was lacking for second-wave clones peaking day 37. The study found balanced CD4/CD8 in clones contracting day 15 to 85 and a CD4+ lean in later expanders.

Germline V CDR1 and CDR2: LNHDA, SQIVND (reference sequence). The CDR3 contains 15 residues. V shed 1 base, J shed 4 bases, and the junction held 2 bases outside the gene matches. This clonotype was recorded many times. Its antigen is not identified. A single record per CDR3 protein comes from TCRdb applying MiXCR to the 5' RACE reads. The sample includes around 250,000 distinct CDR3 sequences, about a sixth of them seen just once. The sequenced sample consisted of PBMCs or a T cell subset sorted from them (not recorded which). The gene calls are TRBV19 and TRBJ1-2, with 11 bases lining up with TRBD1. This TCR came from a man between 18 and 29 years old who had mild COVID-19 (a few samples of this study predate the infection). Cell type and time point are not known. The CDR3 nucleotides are TGTGCCAGTAGTATAGCTGGGACAGGGGGCTATGGCTACACCTTC. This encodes CASSIAGTGGYGYTF.